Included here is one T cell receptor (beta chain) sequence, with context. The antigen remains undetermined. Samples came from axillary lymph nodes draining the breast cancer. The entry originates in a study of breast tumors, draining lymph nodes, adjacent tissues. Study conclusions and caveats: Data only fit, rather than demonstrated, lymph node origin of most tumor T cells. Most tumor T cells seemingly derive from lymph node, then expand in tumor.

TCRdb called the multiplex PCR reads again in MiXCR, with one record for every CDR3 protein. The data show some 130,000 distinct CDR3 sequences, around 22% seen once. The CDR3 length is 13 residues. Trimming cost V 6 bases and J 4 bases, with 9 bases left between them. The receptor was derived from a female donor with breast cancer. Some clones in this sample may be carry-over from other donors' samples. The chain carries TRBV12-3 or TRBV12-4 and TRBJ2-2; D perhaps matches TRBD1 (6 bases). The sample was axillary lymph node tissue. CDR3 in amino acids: CASRTGPTGELFF. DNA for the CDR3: TGTGCCAGCAGGACAGGACCCACCGGGGAGCTGTTTTTT.